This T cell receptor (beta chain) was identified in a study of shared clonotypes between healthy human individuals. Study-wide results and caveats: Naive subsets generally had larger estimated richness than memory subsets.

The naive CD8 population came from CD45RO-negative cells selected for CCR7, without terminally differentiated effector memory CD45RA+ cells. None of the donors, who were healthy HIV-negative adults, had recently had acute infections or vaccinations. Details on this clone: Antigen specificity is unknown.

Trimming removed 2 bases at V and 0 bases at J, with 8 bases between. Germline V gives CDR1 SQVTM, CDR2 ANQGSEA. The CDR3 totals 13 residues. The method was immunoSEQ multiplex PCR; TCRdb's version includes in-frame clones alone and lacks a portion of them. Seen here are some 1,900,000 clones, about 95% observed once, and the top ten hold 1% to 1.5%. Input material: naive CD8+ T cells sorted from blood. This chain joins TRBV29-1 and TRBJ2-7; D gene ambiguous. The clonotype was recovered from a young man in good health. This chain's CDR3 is CSVETKSSYEQYF. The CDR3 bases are TGCAGCGTTGAAACGAAGAGCTCCTACGAGCAGTACTTC.